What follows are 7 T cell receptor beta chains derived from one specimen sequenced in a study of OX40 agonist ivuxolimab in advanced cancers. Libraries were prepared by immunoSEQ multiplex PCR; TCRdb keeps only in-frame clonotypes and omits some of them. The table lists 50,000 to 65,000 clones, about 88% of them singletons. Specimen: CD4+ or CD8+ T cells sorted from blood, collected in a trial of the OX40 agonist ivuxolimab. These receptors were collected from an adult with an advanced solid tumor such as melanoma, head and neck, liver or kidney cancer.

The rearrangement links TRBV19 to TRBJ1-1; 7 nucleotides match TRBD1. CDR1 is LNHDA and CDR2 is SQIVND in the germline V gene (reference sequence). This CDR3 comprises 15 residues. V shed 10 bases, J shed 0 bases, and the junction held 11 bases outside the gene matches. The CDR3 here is CATQVARGMNTEAFF. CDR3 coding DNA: TGTGCCACCCAGGTGGCCAGGGGGATGAACACTGAAGCTTTCTTT.

The CDR3 sequence: CASSGTVSYEQYF. The CDR3 DNA reads as TGTGCCAGCAGTGGGACAGTCTCCTACGAGCAGTACTTC. The rearrangement links TRBV2 to TRBJ2-7, with a weak D call TRBD1 (6 bases). V was cut by 4 bases and J by 0 bases, with 7 bases left in between. The CDR3 runs 13 residues. Looked up from germline, CDR1 is SNHLY and CDR2 is FYNNEI.

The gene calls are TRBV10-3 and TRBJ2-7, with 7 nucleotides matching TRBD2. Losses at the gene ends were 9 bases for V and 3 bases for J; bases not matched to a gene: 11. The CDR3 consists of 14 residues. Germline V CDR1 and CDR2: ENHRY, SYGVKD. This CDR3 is CAIGGRERSYEQYF. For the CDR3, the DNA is TGTGCCATAGGTGGGCGGGAGCGGAGCTACGAGCAGTACTTC.

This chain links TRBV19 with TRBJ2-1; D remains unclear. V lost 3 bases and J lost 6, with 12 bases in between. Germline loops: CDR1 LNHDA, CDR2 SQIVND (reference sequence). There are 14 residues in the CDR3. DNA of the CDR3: TGTGCCAGTAGTATCGATCCCCGGAGCAATGAGCAGTTCTTC. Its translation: CASSIDPRSNEQFF.

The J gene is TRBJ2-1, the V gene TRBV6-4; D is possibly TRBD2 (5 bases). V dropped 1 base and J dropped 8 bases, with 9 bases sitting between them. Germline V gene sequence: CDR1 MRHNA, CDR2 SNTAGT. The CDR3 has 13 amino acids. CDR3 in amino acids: CASSDYEGYEQFF. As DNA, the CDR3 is TGTGCCAGCAGTGACTACGAGGGCTATGAGCAGTTCTTC.

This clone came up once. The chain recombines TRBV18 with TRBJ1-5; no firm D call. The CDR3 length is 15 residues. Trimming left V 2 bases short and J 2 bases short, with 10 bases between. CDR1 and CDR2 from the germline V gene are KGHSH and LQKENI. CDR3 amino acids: CASSPNSGGNQPQHF. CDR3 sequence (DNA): TGTGCCAGCTCACCAAACAGCGGGGGCAATCAGCCCCAGCATTTT.

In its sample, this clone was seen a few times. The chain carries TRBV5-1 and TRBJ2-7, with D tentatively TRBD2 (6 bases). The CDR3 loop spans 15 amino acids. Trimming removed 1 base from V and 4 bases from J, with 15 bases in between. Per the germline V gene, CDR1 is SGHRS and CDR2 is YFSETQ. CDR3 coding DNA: TGCGCCAGCAGCTTGAATGGTGGGAGGACTTACGAGCAGTACTTC. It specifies CASSLNGGRTYEQYF. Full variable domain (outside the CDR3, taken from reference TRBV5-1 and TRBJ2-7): KAGVTQTPRYLIKTRGQQVTLSCSPISGHRSVSWYQQTPGQGLQFLFEYFSETQRNKGNFPGRFSGRQFSNSRSEMNVSTLELGDSALYLCASSLNGGRTYEQYFGPGTRLTVT.